This TCR beta chain was sequenced during a study of shared clonotypes between healthy human individuals. Study at large: Used for every donor were three CD4 naive, three CD4 memory, two CD8 naive and one CD8 memory plate.

The V and J ends lost 3 bases and 5 bases, in that order; junction bases with no gene match: 7. Germline lookup yields CDR1 MGHDK and CDR2 SYGVNS. The CDR3 is made up of 15 amino acids. Regarding this clone: Its antigen is still unknown.

Clones were sequenced by immunoSEQ multiplex PCR, and TCRdb holds only the in-frame ones, with some missing. The table includes about a million clones, approximately 75% detected once. Study findings and constraints: Naive subsets generally exceeded memory subsets in estimated richness.

V gene TRBV25-1 combines with J gene TRBJ2-7, with 10 nucleotides matching TRBD2. The specimen was memory CD4+ T cells from PBMCs. The subset denotes: CD45RA-negative fraction. The source of this sequence is a man younger than 35 in good health. Some clones in this sample may be carry-over from other donors' samples. Here the CDR3 reads CASSDPSGSGDEQYF. In DNA, the CDR3 is TGTGCCAGCAGTGATCCTAGCGGGAGTGGCGACGAGCAGTACTTC.